This paragraph covers one T cell receptor (beta chain) sequence. The data belong to a study of blood T cell repertoires in COVID-19. Study-wide background: Material from acute and convalescent COVID-19 was sourced from the United States, Italy and Spain. T cells, B-cell-depleted T cells, or PBMCs provided the cDNA or gDNA that served as material.

In the study's own analysis: Scientists estimated how many nucleated cells there were by amplifying reference gene primers. The data were produced by immunoSEQ multiplex PCR, yet TCRdb's version contains in-frame clones alone and is incomplete. Clonal size and the V and J genes are those of that table, whereas D and trimming came from the DNA. This sample yields approximately 300,000 clones, of which 65% to 85% are seen a single time; 1% to 1.5% belongs to the top ten. Sequences were obtained from peripheral blood. The source of this sequence is a woman in her forties or fifties with acute or convalescent COVID-19.

This CDR3 reads CASTTSGGPTSTDTQYF. DNA for the CDR3: TGTGCCAGCACCACTAGCGGGGGGCCGACTAGCACAGATACGCAGTATTTT. The chain links TRBV9 to TRBJ2-3; 12 nucleotides line up with TRBD2. The trim removed 6 bases at V and 0 bases at J, leaving 8 bases unmatched. The CDR3 is made up of 17 amino acids. Looked up from germline, CDR1 is SGDLS and CDR2 is YYNGEE.